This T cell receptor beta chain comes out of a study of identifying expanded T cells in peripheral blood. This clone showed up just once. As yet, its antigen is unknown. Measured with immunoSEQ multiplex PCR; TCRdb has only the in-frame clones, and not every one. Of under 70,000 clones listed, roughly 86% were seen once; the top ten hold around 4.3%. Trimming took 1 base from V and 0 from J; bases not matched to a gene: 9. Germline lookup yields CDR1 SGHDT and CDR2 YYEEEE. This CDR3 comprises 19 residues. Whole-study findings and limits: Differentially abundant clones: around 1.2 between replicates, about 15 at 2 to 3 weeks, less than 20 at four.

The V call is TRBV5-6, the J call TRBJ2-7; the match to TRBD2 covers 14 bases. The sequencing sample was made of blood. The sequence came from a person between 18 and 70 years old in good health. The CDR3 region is CASSLPGTSGSYLSYEQYF. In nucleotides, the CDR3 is TGTGCCAGCAGCTTGCCCGGGACTAGCGGGAGCTACCTCTCCTACGAGCAGTACTTC.